One and the same sample provided the 21 T cell receptor beta chains below, sequenced in a study of regulatory T cells in long-lasting Graves disease. Building of the TCR beta libraries involved iRepertoire HTBI primers and Arm-PCR of CDR3 regions. TCRdb re-called the multiplex PCR reads through MiXCR, storing one row per CDR3 protein. The repertoire has over 650,000 distinct CDR3 sequences, 30% of them found once; the top ten carry roughly 46%. Time point denoted: persistent/refractory GD, antithyroid drugs over 5 years with positive TRAb. There was RNA extracted from PBMCs, and the TCR library was made from it. The source material was peripheral blood mononuclear cells (PBMCs), sampled when the disease was refractory, from a patient treated with antithyroid drugs. These receptors originate from a female donor with Graves disease.

This clonotype was seen more than once but under ten times. This rearrangement joins TRBV12-3 or TRBV12-4 to TRBJ2-7, with D unclear. V lost 3 bases and J 0 bases, leaving 9 bases between the germline ends. The CDR3 sequence is 14 residues long. The CDR3 reads CASSFRTVSYEQYF. For the CDR3, the DNA is TGTGCCAGCAGTTTTCGAACCGTCTCCTACGAGCAGTACTTC.

In this sample, this clonotype turned up many times. At one end the junction does not follow the germline gene, possibly because of a read error. In DNA form, the CDR3 reads TGTGCCAGCAGCTTAGGGACAGGAGAGACCCAGTACTTC. Its protein is CASSLGTGETQYF. The chain employs TRBV12-3 or TRBV12-4 and TRBJ2-5; TRBD1 matches 8 bases. CDR3 length: 13 residues.

This clonotype was found a few times. V is TRBV12-3 or TRBV12-4 and J is TRBJ1-1, with D tentatively TRBD1 (5 bases). With 8 bases removed from V and 2 bases from J, the gap between germline ends came to 12 bases. CDR3 length equals 13 residues. CDR3 DNA sequence: TGTGCCAGCCAGCAGGGAACTAACACTGAAGCTTTCTTT. Its translation is CASQQGTNTEAFF.

This clonotype was recorded many times. The J gene is TRBJ1-1, the V gene TRBV2; D is possibly TRBD1 (5 bases). V was pared by 10 bases and J by 0 bases, with 18 bases between. Germline values: CDR1 SNHLY, CDR2 FYNNEI. This CDR3 has 15 residues. The CDR3 sequence is CATKGRGNMNTEAFF. CDR3 coding DNA: TGTGCCACCAAGGGACGGGGGAACATGAACACTGAAGCTTTCTTT.

The CDR3: CSVLKGAGETEAFF. The CDR3 DNA is TGCAGCGTATTGAAGGGGGCAGGTGAGACTGAAGCTTTCTTT. This rearrangement joins TRBV29-1 to TRBJ1-1, with 7 nucleotides matching TRBD1. V was clipped by 6 bases and J by 5 bases; unmatched bases: 12. CDR3 length: 14 residues. Germline loops: CDR1 SQVTM, CDR2 ANQGSEA.

The chain couples TRBV3-1 to TRBJ2-5; D not certain. Trimming removed 4 bases from V and 5 bases from J, with 5 bases in between. Germline-derived CDR1 and CDR2 are LGHDT and YNNKEL (reference sequence). The CDR3 is 11 residues long. CDR3 protein: CASSRYETQYF. In DNA form, the CDR3 reads TGTGCCAGCAGCCGGTATGAGACCCAGTACTTC.

This rearrangement joins TRBV30 to TRBJ1-1; tentative D call: TRBD1 (5 bases). The CDR3 loop spans 15 amino acids. V was pared by 2 bases and J by 0 bases, with 13 bases between. CDR1 GTSNPN and CDR2 SVGIG come from the germline V gene (reference sequence). CDR3 in amino acids: CAWSFREIMNTEAFF. The CDR3 DNA is TGTGCCTGGAGTTTCAGGGAGATTATGAACACTGAAGCTTTCTTT.

The V call is TRBV7-9, the J call TRBJ1-5; the D gene is possibly TRBD1 (5 bases). This CDR3 region has 13 residues. Germline lookup yields CDR1 SEHNR and CDR2 FQNEAQ (reference sequence). Between the trimmed V and J ends, which lost 1 base and 9 bases, there was a span of 10 bases. This CDR3 reads CASSLGQGRPQHF. Here the CDR3 DNA reads TGTGCCAGCAGCTTAGGGCAGGGTCGGCCCCAGCATTTT.

This clonotype turned up a few times. The chain uses TRBV7-9 and TRBJ1-6; D is perhaps TRBD1 (5 bases). The length of the CDR3 is 15 residues. V lost 0 bases and J lost 7, with 10 bases in between. Per the germline V gene, CDR1 is SEHNR and CDR2 is FQNEAQ (reference sequence). CDR3 sequence: CASSLAGTENSPLHF. Written as DNA, the CDR3 is TGTGCCAGCAGCTTAGCTGGGACCGAAAATTCACCCCTCCACTTT.

The chain couples TRBV15 to TRBJ1-5, with D uncertain. Trimming pared 5 bases from V and 5 bases from J, leaving 16 bases between. The CDR3 is 15 amino acids. Germline assignment: CDR1 LNHNV and CDR2 YYDKDF (reference sequence). The CDR3 is CATSARIAHDQPQHF. In nucleotides, the CDR3 is TGTGCCACCAGCGCCCGGATCGCCCACGATCAGCCCCAGCATTTT.

The chain is built from TRBV7-9 and TRBJ1-1; TRBD1 is a possible D gene (6 bases). V was pared by 5 bases and J by 0 bases, with 16 bases between. The germline gives CDR1 SEHNR, CDR2 FQNEAQ (reference sequence). This CDR3 is 16 amino acids long. The CDR3 nucleotides read TGTGCCAGCAGCCCCAGGGGTAAATCAATGAACACTGAAGCTTTCTTT. Translated, it gives CASSPRGKSMNTEAFF.

This clonotype was counted only a few times. The chain is built from TRBV9 and TRBJ1-1, with D possibly being TRBD1 (5 bases). The germline gives CDR1 SGDLS, CDR2 YYNGEE. The V end was cut by 0 bases, the J end by 10 bases, with 13 bases between. The CDR3 is 13 residues long. In DNA form, the CDR3 reads TGTGCCAGCAGCGTAGAGGGGAACGGGGTAGCTTTCTTT. It codes for CASSVEGNGVAFF.

The V gene is TRBV28, the J gene TRBJ1-2; no reliable D call. The V gene lost 8 bases and the J gene lost 5 bases, with 15 bases spanning the gap. The V gene's germline CDR1 is MDHEN and CDR2 SYDVKM. This CDR3 is 13 amino acids long. CDR3: CASANGPAYGYTF. CDR3 nucleotides: TGTGCCAGCGCAAATGGACCAGCTTATGGCTACACCTTC.

J is TRBJ2-4 and V is TRBV19; weak D call: TRBD2 (6 bases). V was shortened by 4 bases and J by 7 bases, with 11 bases between the two germline ends. The CDR3 is made up of 13 amino acids. Germline V gives CDR1 LNHDA, CDR2 SQIVND (reference sequence). CDR3 nucleotide sequence: TGTGCCAGTAGTACCGGACGGGGGAACATTCAGTACTTC. This encodes CASSTGRGNIQYF.

The chain has TRBV7-9 and TRBJ1-3; D remains ambiguous. In germline, CDR1 is SEHNR, CDR2 FQNEAQ (reference sequence). Trimming shortened V by 1 base and J by 4 bases, and 5 bases separated the two germline ends. The CDR3 spans 13 residues. The DNA of the CDR3 is TGTGCCAGCAGCTTAGTAGAAGGAAACACCATATATTTT. It translates to CASSLVEGNTIYF. Supplemented by reference TRBV7-9 and TRBJ1-3, the full variable domain reads DTGVSQNPRHKITKRGQNVTFRCDPISEHNRLYWYRQTLGQGPEFLTYFQNEAQLEKSRLLSDRFSAERPKGSFSTLEIQRTEQGDSAMYLCASSLVEGNTIYFGEGSWLTVV.

This clonotype was counted a few times. CDR3 DNA: TGTGCCAGTAGTACCCTTCCCGGACAGGGGGCCACTGAAGCTTTCTTT. As protein: CASSTLPGQGATEAFF. The chain has TRBV19 and TRBJ1-1, with TRBD1 identical over 11 bases. V was pared by 4 bases and J by 4 bases, with 8 bases of the junction left unmatched. Germline loops: CDR1 LNHDA, CDR2 SQIVND (reference sequence). The CDR3 sequence is 16 residues long.

The J gene is TRBJ2-7, the V gene TRBV7-2; D is unclear. The germline V gene has CDR1 SGHTA and CDR2 FQGNSA. CDR3 size: 16 residues. Trimming took off 0 bases at V and 1 base at J, with 13 bases between the two ends. CDR3 protein: CASSLAGWTVSYEQYF. The CDR3 coding sequence is TGTGCCAGCAGCTTAGCCGGATGGACCGTTTCCTACGAGCAGTACTTC.

In its sample, this clonotype was seen a few times. The J gene is TRBJ1-1, the V gene TRBV25-1, with a tentative D call TRBD1 (5 bases). This CDR3 spans 17 amino acids. From germline, CDR1 is MGHDK and CDR2 SYGVNS. Trimming removed 6 bases from V and 3 bases from J, with 23 bases in between. The CDR3 here is CASSKRGGTRLDTEAFF. CDR3 coding DNA: TGTGCCAGCAGCAAAAGAGGTGGGACCCGGTTGGACACTGAAGCTTTCTTT.

In its sample, this clonotype was seen a few times. The chain links TRBV19 to TRBJ1-2; TRBD1 matches at 9 bases. Germline trimming cut 6 bases from V and 4 bases from J; bases unmatched to any gene: 3. The CDR3 extends over 13 amino acids. Per germline, CDR1 LNHDA and CDR2 SQIVND (reference sequence). The CDR3 loop is CASRMDRGYGYTF. CDR3 in DNA: TGTGCCAGTAGAATGGACAGGGGCTATGGCTACACCTTC.

J is TRBJ2-5 and V is TRBV7-9, with D tentatively TRBD1 or TRBD2 (5 bases each). Germline V CDR1 and CDR2: SEHNR, FQNEAQ (reference sequence). This CDR3 has 15 amino acids. V shed 2 bases and J shed 5 bases, with 15 bases lying between them. This CDR3 is CASSLWDGKGETQYF. CDR3 coding DNA: TGTGCCAGCAGCTTATGGGACGGGAAGGGGGAGACCCAGTACTTC.

The chain combines TRBV28 with TRBJ1-1; maybe TRBD1 (6 bases). The CDR3 totals 14 residues. Germline lookup yields CDR1 MDHEN and CDR2 SYDVKM. Trimming removed 4 bases at V and 1 base at J, with 10 bases between. CDR3 in DNA: TGTGCCAGCAGTTACCCAGGGGAGAACACTGAAGCTTTCTTT. Encoded protein: CASSYPGENTEAFF.